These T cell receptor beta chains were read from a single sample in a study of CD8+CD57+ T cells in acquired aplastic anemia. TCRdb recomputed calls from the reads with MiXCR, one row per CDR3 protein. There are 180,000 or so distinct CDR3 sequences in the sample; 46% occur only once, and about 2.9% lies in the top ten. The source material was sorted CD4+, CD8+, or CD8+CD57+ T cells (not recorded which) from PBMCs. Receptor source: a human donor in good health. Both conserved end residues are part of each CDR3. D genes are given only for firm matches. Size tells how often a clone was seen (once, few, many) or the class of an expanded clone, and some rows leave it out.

CDR3nt: TGTGCCAGCAGCCTCGGGAACAATGAGCAGTTCTTC; CDR3aa: CASSLGNNEQFF; abundance: many; v_gene: TRBV7-3; d_gene: NA; j_gene: TRBJ2-1
CDR3nt: TGTGCCACCAGTGATTTGTGGCCAGGGTGGCAGCCCCAGCATTTT; CDR3aa: CATSDLWPGWQPQHF; abundance: NA; v_gene: TRBV24-1; d_gene: NA; j_gene: TRBJ1-5
CDR3nt: TGTGCCACCAGTGCCGCCTACAATGAAAAACTGTTTTTT; CDR3aa: CATSAAYNEKLFF; abundance: NA; v_gene: TRBV24-1; d_gene: NA; j_gene: TRBJ1-4
CDR3nt: TGTGCTAGTGGTTTGGTCGGACTAGCGGGGGGTCGTGGCAATGAGCTGTTTTTT; CDR3aa: CASGLVGLAGGRGNELFF; abundance: NA; v_gene: TRBV12-5; d_gene: TRBD2; j_gene: TRBJ2-2
CDR3nt: TGTGCCAGCAGTTACGGGGACAGGTCAGAGACCCAGTACTTC; CDR3aa: CASSYGDRSETQYF; abundance: many; v_gene: TRBV6-2/TRBV6-3; d_gene: TRBD1; j_gene: TRBJ2-5
CDR3nt: TGTGCCAGCAGCCTAGCCGCGGCAGGGGCCAACGTCCTGACTTTC; CDR3aa: CASSLAAAGANVLTF; abundance: NA; v_gene: TRBV7-3; d_gene: NA; j_gene: TRBJ2-6
CDR3nt: TGTGCCAGCAGCCCCACGACAGGGGACTATGGCTACACCTTC; CDR3aa: CASSPTTGDYGYTF; abundance: NA; v_gene: TRBV7-2; d_gene: TRBD1; j_gene: TRBJ1-2
CDR3nt: TGTGCCAGCAGCTTAAGGCCACAGGGGGTAGGGGGCACTGAAGCTTTCTTT; CDR3aa: CASSLRPQGVGGTEAFF; abundance: NA; v_gene: TRBV7-3; d_gene: TRBD1; j_gene: TRBJ1-1
CDR3nt: TGTGCCAGTGGGACAGGGCCTAGCACAGATACGCAGTATTTT; CDR3aa: CASGTGPSTDTQYF; abundance: NA; v_gene: TRBV19; d_gene: TRBD1; j_gene: TRBJ2-3
CDR3nt: TGCAGCACTAGCGGGAGCTCCTACAATGAGCAGTTCTTC; CDR3aa: CSTSGSSYNEQFF; abundance: NA; v_gene: TRBV29-1; d_gene: TRBD2; j_gene: TRBJ2-1
CDR3nt: TGTGCCAGTCTCAAGGGGCGCGACACCGGGGAGCTGTTTTTT; CDR3aa: CASLKGRDTGELFF; abundance: NA; v_gene: TRBV19; d_gene: NA; j_gene: TRBJ2-2
CDR3nt: TGTGCCATAGCAGAACGCTACAATGAGCAGTTCTTC; CDR3aa: CAIAERYNEQFF; abundance: NA; v_gene: TRBV10-3; d_gene: NA; j_gene: TRBJ2-1
CDR3nt: TGTGCCAGCAGCCTGACTCTTTACACTGAAGCTTTCTTT; CDR3aa: CASSLTLYTEAFF; abundance: NA; v_gene: TRBV16; d_gene: NA; j_gene: TRBJ1-1
CDR3nt: TGCGCCAGCAGCTTGGGTCTGGGACAGGGATTTAACTATGGCTACACCTTC; CDR3aa: CASSLGLGQGFNYGYTF; abundance: many; v_gene: TRBV5-1; d_gene: TRBD1; j_gene: TRBJ1-2
CDR3nt: TGTGCCAGCAGCCAGGGACCGGGACTAGCAGTCACAGATACGCAGTATTTT; CDR3aa: CASSQGPGLAVTDTQYF; abundance: many; v_gene: TRBV14; d_gene: TRBD2; j_gene: TRBJ2-3
CDR3nt: TGTGCCAGCAGTTTACTCGACGGTTCCGAGCAGTACTTC; CDR3aa: CASSLLDGSEQYF; abundance: NA; v_gene: TRBV10-3; d_gene: NA; j_gene: TRBJ2-7
CDR3nt: TGCGCCAGCAGCTACAAAGGACAGGAGTCCTACGAGCAGTACTTC; CDR3aa: CASSYKGQESYEQYF; abundance: many; v_gene: TRBV5-1; d_gene: TRBD1; j_gene: TRBJ2-7
CDR3nt: TGTGCCACCAGGGGGGACGGCCAAGAGACCCAGTACTTC; CDR3aa: CATRGDGQETQYF; abundance: few; v_gene: TRBV24-1; d_gene: NA; j_gene: TRBJ2-5
CDR3nt: TGTGCCAGCAGTACCACTAAGACAGCGAGCTATGGCTACACCTTC; CDR3aa: CASSTTKTASYGYTF; abundance: NA; v_gene: TRBV6-1; d_gene: NA; j_gene: TRBJ1-2
CDR3nt: TGTGCTAGTGGGAGAGGCGGGGCTGGGTCCTACGAGCAGTACTTC; CDR3aa: CASGRGGAGSYEQYF; abundance: NA; v_gene: TRBV12-5; d_gene: NA; j_gene: TRBJ2-7
CDR3nt: TGTGCCAGCAGCTTAGCGGCGCGGACCTACGAGCAGTACTTC; CDR3aa: CASSLAARTYEQYF; abundance: NA; v_gene: TRBV7-9; d_gene: NA; j_gene: TRBJ2-7
CDR3nt: TGTGCCAGCAGTTTATACGGACAGGAAAACACCGGGGAGCTGTTTTTT; CDR3aa: CASSLYGQENTGELFF; abundance: few; v_gene: TRBV27; d_gene: TRBD1; j_gene: TRBJ2-2
CDR3nt: TGTGCCAGTAGTATAGGGGGATTGTACACTGAAGCTTTCTTT; CDR3aa: CASSIGGLYTEAFF; abundance: NA; v_gene: TRBV19; d_gene: NA; j_gene: TRBJ1-1
CDR3nt: TGCAGTGCTAGACCTAGGACCCGAGGAAACAATGAGCAGTTCTTC; CDR3aa: CSARPRTRGNNEQFF; abundance: many; v_gene: TRBV20-1; d_gene: NA; j_gene: TRBJ2-1
CDR3nt: TGTGCCAGCAGCCAAGGAACAGGGGGACGTACTGAAGCTTTCTTT; CDR3aa: CASSQGTGGRTEAFF; abundance: NA; v_gene: TRBV7-2; d_gene: TRBD1; j_gene: TRBJ1-1
CDR3nt: TGCAGCGCCAAGACGGGGCAGGGGGCCAACGAGCAGTACTTC; CDR3aa: CSAKTGQGANEQYF; abundance: NA; v_gene: TRBV29-1; d_gene: TRBD1; j_gene: TRBJ2-7
CDR3nt: TGCGCCAGCAGCGGGGTCTCGAATGAGCAGTTCTTC; CDR3aa: CASSGVSNEQFF; abundance: many; v_gene: TRBV5-1; d_gene: NA; j_gene: TRBJ2-1
CDR3nt: TGTGCCTGGGGGAGAGGGCTAGCGGGAACGGCCGGGGAGCTGTTTTTT; CDR3aa: CAWGRGLAGTAGELFF; abundance: NA; v_gene: TRBV15; d_gene: TRBD2; j_gene: TRBJ2-2
CDR3nt: TGTGCCAGCAGTGAAGGTCAGGTGGCGGCCTACGAGCAGTACTTC; CDR3aa: CASSEGQVAAYEQYF; abundance: many; v_gene: TRBV2; d_gene: NA; j_gene: TRBJ2-7
CDR3nt: TGTGCCAGCAATGCCACAGATACGCAGTATTTT; CDR3aa: CASNATDTQYF; abundance: NA; v_gene: TRBV2; d_gene: NA; j_gene: TRBJ2-3
CDR3nt: TGTGCCAGCAGATTTACTAGTCTCGAGCAGTACTTC; CDR3aa: CASRFTSLEQYF; abundance: many; v_gene: TRBV6-1; d_gene: NA; j_gene: TRBJ2-7
CDR3nt: TGTGCCATCAGTGAGATGGTTAGGGGACCGACTTTGGGTTACGAGCAGTACTTC; CDR3aa: CAISEMVRGPTLGYEQYF; abundance: NA; v_gene: TRBV10-3; d_gene: NA; j_gene: TRBJ2-7
CDR3nt: TGTGCCAGCAGCGTAAACGTAGGGAACACTGAAGCTTTCTTT; CDR3aa: CASSVNVGNTEAFF; abundance: NA; v_gene: TRBV6-2/TRBV6-3; d_gene: NA; j_gene: TRBJ1-1
CDR3nt: TGTGCCAGCAGTGCGGACAGACCCATGAACACTGAAGCTTTCTTT; CDR3aa: CASSADRPMNTEAFF; abundance: NA; v_gene: TRBV2; d_gene: NA; j_gene: TRBJ1-1
CDR3nt: TGCAGTGCTAGAGATGGACAGAACACAGATACGCAGTATTTT; CDR3aa: CSARDGQNTDTQYF; abundance: many; v_gene: TRBV20-1; d_gene: NA; j_gene: TRBJ2-3
CDR3nt: TGTGCCAGCAGCTTCAGCGGGAGGGCCTGGGATGAGCAGTTCTTC; CDR3aa: CASSFSGRAWDEQFF; abundance: NA; v_gene: TRBV11-1; d_gene: TRBD2; j_gene: TRBJ2-1
CDR3nt: TGTGCCAGCGACAGGGCTCGTGGCAATCAGCCCCAGCATTTT; CDR3aa: CASDRARGNQPQHF; abundance: NA; v_gene: TRBV19; d_gene: TRBD1; j_gene: TRBJ1-5
CDR3nt: TGCAGTGCTAGAGACAGCGGGGGAAACATTCAGTACTTC; CDR3aa: CSARDSGGNIQYF; abundance: NA; v_gene: TRBV20-1; d_gene: TRBD2; j_gene: TRBJ2-4
CDR3nt: TGCAGTGCTAGAGCGGTTGCGGGGGCCGGCTATGGCTACACCTTC; CDR3aa: CSARAVAGAGYGYTF; abundance: many; v_gene: TRBV20-1; d_gene: NA; j_gene: TRBJ1-2
CDR3nt: TGTGCCAGCAGCTTAACGGGGAGTGGCACCAATCAGCCCCAGCATTTT; CDR3aa: CASSLTGSGTNQPQHF; abundance: NA; v_gene: TRBV7-3; d_gene: NA; j_gene: TRBJ1-5
CDR3nt: TGCAGTGCTAGTTTCGGGACAGGGAGGAACACTGAAGCTTTCTTT; CDR3aa: CSASFGTGRNTEAFF; abundance: NA; v_gene: TRBV20-1; d_gene: TRBD1; j_gene: TRBJ1-1
CDR3nt: TGTGCCAGCAGCTACGAGGGGCAAAATCAGCCCCAGCATTTT; CDR3aa: CASSYEGQNQPQHF; abundance: NA; v_gene: TRBV7-9; d_gene: NA; j_gene: TRBJ1-5
CDR3nt: TGTGCCAGCAGGGCCGGGACTAGCGCTTCAGATACGCAGTATTTT; CDR3aa: CASRAGTSASDTQYF; abundance: NA; v_gene: TRBV12-3/TRBV12-4; d_gene: TRBD2; j_gene: TRBJ2-3
CDR3nt: TGTGCCAGCAGTGGACTAGCTAGCACAGATACGCAGTATTTT; CDR3aa: CASSGLASTDTQYF; abundance: few; v_gene: TRBV2; d_gene: TRBD2; j_gene: TRBJ2-3
CDR3nt: TGTGCCACCAGTGATAATATCGACACCATATATTTT; CDR3aa: CATSDNIDTIYF; abundance: NA; v_gene: TRBV24-1; d_gene: NA; j_gene: TRBJ1-3
CDR3nt: TGTGCCAGCGGCTTATATGCGGGAGTGACCTACGAGCAGTACTTC; CDR3aa: CASGLYAGVTYEQYF; abundance: NA; v_gene: TRBV7-2; d_gene: TRBD2; j_gene: TRBJ2-7
CDR3nt: TGTGCCAGCAGTCTCCCCGGGACAGTCTACGAGCAGTACTTC; CDR3aa: CASSLPGTVYEQYF; abundance: many; v_gene: TRBV6-1; d_gene: TRBD1; j_gene: TRBJ2-7
CDR3nt: TGTGCCAGCAGCCTCGCGGTGGGGACAGGGGGCACTGAAGCTTTCTTT; CDR3aa: CASSLAVGTGGTEAFF; abundance: many; v_gene: TRBV7-9; d_gene: TRBD1; j_gene: TRBJ1-1
CDR3nt: TGTGCCATCAGTGAGTCTTGGGGACAGGCAACCGGGGAGCTGTTTTTT; CDR3aa: CAISESWGQATGELFF; abundance: few; v_gene: TRBV10-3; d_gene: TRBD1; j_gene: TRBJ2-2
CDR3nt: TGTGCCAGCGGGACTCCTACAGTACATTTT; CDR3aa: CASGTPTVHF; abundance: NA; v_gene: TRBV2; d_gene: NA; j_gene: TRBJ2-3